A selection of T cell receptor beta chains follows, all from one sample in a study of cytomegalovirus exposure and HLA in healthy donors. TCRdb's copy holds only in-frame clones and misses some; the assay was immunoSEQ multiplex PCR. The data show about 190,000 clones, 84% seen once. Material for sequencing was PBMCs. These receptors originate from a woman between 50 and 59 years old in good health and CMV-seropositive. The CDR3 runs from the conserved cysteine through the conserved F or W. The D gene is left open where the match is weak. The size entry is marked missing in some rows and otherwise reads once, few, many or a size class.

D gene,V gene,J gene,clone size,CDR3 DNA,CDR3 protein
NA,TRBV15,TRBJ1-1,NA,TGTGCCACCAGCAGGACTGATTACACTGAAGCTTTCTTT,CATSRTDYTEAFF
NA,TRBV6-1,TRBJ1-1,NA,TGTGCCGTCGACACGGGGACTGAAGCTTTCTTT,CAVDTGTEAFF
NA,TRBV6-5,TRBJ1-1,few,TGTGCCAGCAGTTACACGACAGGTGAAGCTTTCTTT,CASSYTTGEAFF
NA,TRBV11-1,TRBJ1-4,NA,TGTGCCAGCAGGCGAAGTAGCGCAACTAATGAAAAACTGTTTTTT,CASRRSSATNEKLFF
TRBD1,TRBV6-5,TRBJ1-1,NA,TGTGCCAGCAGTTACTCTTCCACAGGGGGAAAAACTGAAGCTTTCTTT,CASSYSSTGGKTEAFF
TRBD2,TRBV6-5,TRBJ2-1,NA,TGTGCCAGCAGTTACTGGGGGGTGGGAGGGGTGAATGAGCAGTTCTTC,CASSYWGVGGVNEQFF
NA,TRBV5-1,TRBJ2-1,NA,TGCGCCAGCAGCTGGACACTAAGCTCCTACAATGAGCAGTTCTTC,CASSWTLSSYNEQFF
NA,TRBV2,TRBJ2-1,NA,TGTGCCAGCGGTCGCACGGGTAGCTCCTACAATGAGCAGTTCTTC,CASGRTGSSYNEQFF
NA,TRBV4-1,TRBJ2-5,NA,TGCGCCAGCAGCCCCGACGGAGGGGGGGGTTCGACCCAGTACTTC,CASSPDGGGGSTQYF
NA,TRBV27,TRBJ2-7,few,TGTGCCAGCAGTCGGAAGCGATCCTACGAGCAGTACTTC,CASSRKRSYEQYF
TRBD1,TRBV6-1,TRBJ2-7,NA,TGTGCCAGCAGTCGACAGGGGAGGGAGCAGTACTTC,CASSRQGREQYF
NA,TRBV19,TRBJ2-3,NA,TGTGCCAGTAGTATAGGTCGGACAGTCTCCACAGATACGCAGTATTTT,CASSIGRTVSTDTQYF
TRBD1,TRBV5-5,TRBJ2-3,NA,TGTGCCAGCAGCTGGGGGGACAGGGACACAGATACGCAGTATTTT,CASSWGDRDTDTQYF